Sequencing of this TCR beta chain was carried out in a study of immune characterization of retroperitoneal liposarcoma. Trimming pared 6 bases from V and 5 bases from J, leaving 8 bases between. Germline lookup yields CDR1 WNHNN and CDR2 SYGVQD (reference sequence). The CDR3 sequence is 12 residues long. TCRdb recomputed calls from the PCR reads with MiXCR, one row per CDR3 protein. In the table there are fewer than 8,000 distinct CDR3 sequences, roughly two fifths of which are singletons. V is TRBV10-1 and J is TRBJ2-4; the D gene is possibly TRBD1 (6 bases). The sequence was obtained from a male donor with retroperitoneal liposarcoma. What was sequenced was tumor tissue. The CDR3 nucleotides are TGCGCCAGCAGGACAGGAGAAAACATTCAGTACTTC. As protein: CASRTGENIQYF.